The 3 T cell receptor beta chains in this list originate from one sample, sequenced in a study of cytomegalovirus exposure and HLA in healthy donors. PCR employed 60 Vbeta and 13 Jbeta primers. Data came from immunoSEQ multiplex PCR; TCRdb stores just in-frame clones and leaves some out. The table records 80,000 to 100,000 clones, 73% of them present only once. The sequencing input was PBMCs. These receptor sequences come from a man in his forties in good health and CMV-seronegative.

The chain combines TRBV15 with TRBJ2-7, with 8 bases fitting TRBD1. Germline-derived CDR1 and CDR2 are LNHNV and YYDKDF (reference sequence). The CDR3 is 14 amino acids. The J segment lost 1 base and the V segment lost 5 bases, leaving 4 bases of the junction unmatched. CDR3 sequence: CATSRGTGSYEQYF. CDR3 bases: TGTGCCACCAGCCGAGGGACAGGATCCTACGAGCAGTACTTC.

This clone was recorded a few times. The chain joins TRBV4-3 to TRBJ2-2; 13 bases fit TRBD2. This CDR3 spans 17 amino acids. The V gene end was trimmed by 4 bases and the J gene end by 4 bases; junction bases not matched to a gene: 6. Germline V gene sequence: CDR1 LGHNA, CDR2 YSLEER. CDR3 nucleotide sequence: TGCGCCAGCAGCCGGTGGGGACTAGCGGGGACCACCGGGGAGCTGTTTTTT. Translating gives CASSRWGLAGTTGELFF.

J is TRBJ2-5 and V is TRBV18; D remains ambiguous. Germline loops: CDR1 KGHSH, CDR2 LQKENI. The V gene lost 3 bases and the J gene lost 5 bases, with 19 bases spanning the gap. The length of the CDR3 is 16 residues. The CDR3 DNA reads as TGTGCCAGCTCACCGGGTTCCGGATACGGAGCGGAGACCCAGTACTTC. The encoded protein is CASSPGSGYGAETQYF.